Listed here are 5 T cell receptor beta chains from one sample, sequenced in a study of technical replicates of blood from a handful of donors. Clones were read by immunoSEQ multiplex PCR, and TCRdb kept only the in-frame ones, dropping some. The sample consists of 75,000 or so clones, more than 85% of them appearing once. Sequenced: T cells isolated from PBMCs. These receptors were collected from a human donor in good health.

The rearrangement joins TRBV5-1 to TRBJ1-4; 8 bases agree with TRBD1. This CDR3 comprises 14 residues. V shed 4 bases and J 10 bases; nucleotides not matched to a gene: 9. Germline CDR1 reads SGHRS; CDR2 reads YFSETQ. The CDR3: CASSEDRANGKLFF. The CDR3 nucleotides are TGCGCCAGCAGCGAGGACAGGGCTAACGGAAAACTGTTTTTT. Combining the CDR3 with reference TRBV5-1 and TRBJ1-4 gives the whole variable domain KAGVTQTPRYLIKTRGQQVTLSCSPISGHRSVSWYQQTPGQGLQFLFEYFSETQRNKGNFPGRFSGRQFSNSRSEMNVSTLELGDSALYLCASSEDRANGKLFFGSGTQLSVL.

This chain joins TRBV25-1 and TRBJ2-7, with 10 bases fitting TRBD2. V shed 6 bases and J 0 bases; nucleotides not matched to a gene: 11. This CDR3 comprises 17 residues. Germline assignment: CDR1 MGHDK and CDR2 SYGVNS. CDR3 nucleotide sequence: TGTGCCAGCAGGGGGTTGTTAGCGGGGGGATTCTCCTACGAGCAGTACTTC. The encoded protein is CASRGLLAGGFSYEQYF.

V gene TRBV5-1 combines with J gene TRBJ1-2, with 9 bases aligning to TRBD1. CDR3 length: 14 residues. Germline V gene lookup returns CDR1 SGHRS and CDR2 YFSETQ. The V and J ends lost 4 bases and 6 bases, in that order; junction bases with no gene match: 7. The CDR3 spells CASSPVTGGHGYTF. Written as DNA, the CDR3 is TGCGCCAGCAGCCCAGTGACAGGGGGGCATGGCTACACCTTC.

The chain employs TRBV4-2 and TRBJ1-2, with a weak D call TRBD1 (5 bases). V was cut by 3 bases and J by 1 base, with 9 bases left in between. CDR1 is LGHNA, CDR2 YNFKEQ, per germline. The CDR3 extends over 14 amino acids. CDR3 sequence (DNA): TGTGCCAGCAGCCAGCCCAGGGATAACTATGGCTACACCTTC. This gives the protein CASSQPRDNYGYTF.

This chain uses TRBV5-1 with TRBJ1-1; 9 bases map to TRBD1. CDR3 length equals 16 residues. Germline CDR1 reads SGHRS; CDR2 reads YFSETQ. The J segment lost 6 bases and the V segment lost 0 bases, leaving 9 bases of the junction unmatched. Here the CDR3 reads CASSLGGTGIFAEAFF. The CDR3 DNA follows: TGCGCCAGCAGCTTGGGGGGGACAGGGATTTTCGCTGAAGCTTTCTTT.